What follows are 10 T cell receptor beta chains derived from one specimen sequenced in a study of CD8 T cells in Susac syndrome (dated by TCRdb to the late 2010s). The library was obtained by the immunoSEQ multiplex PCR assay. RNA was extracted with the RNeasy kit and about 0.5 to 1 ug was reverse transcribed using random hexamers. TCRdb trimmed the raw reads at Q25, called clones with MiXCR and kept productive beta chains. Rows are unified per CDR3 protein, each entry keeping the most common DNA and genes. The sample table contains tens of thousands of distinct CDR3 sequences; only one count was recorded for roughly 95% of them. The ten most abundant clones make up 0.11% of the sample. Sequencing was done on a sample of CD4+ T cells from PBMCs. These receptors originate from a human donor with multiple sclerosis.

The rearrangement joins TRBV28 to TRBJ1-1, with a weak D call TRBD1 (6 bases). V lost 4 bases and J lost 5, with 17 bases in between. This CDR3 spans 15 amino acids. Germline-derived CDR1 and CDR2 are MDHEN and SYDVKM. CDR3 residues: CASSWGPGRVTEAFF. CDR3 nucleotide sequence: TGTGCCAGCAGTTGGGGGCCGGGACGGGTGACTGAAGCTTTCTTT.

V and J are TRBV12-3 or TRBV12-4 and TRBJ1-1, with D possibly TRBD1 on 6 matching bases. The V gene lost 7 bases and the J gene lost 6 bases, with 15 bases spanning the gap. CDR3 length equals 13 residues. The CDR3 coding sequence is TGTGCCAGCACCCTTAGTCGACAGGCTGAAGCTTTCTTT. It specifies CASTLSRQAEAFF.

This chain links TRBV10-3 with TRBJ2-7, with D perhaps given as TRBD1 or TRBD2 (5 bases each). CDR3 length equals 13 residues. Germline V lookup: CDR1 ENHRY, CDR2 SYGVKD. Trimming removed 6 bases at V and 1 base at J, with 10 bases between. CDR3 region: CAISTGGSYEQYF. The CDR3 bases are TGTGCCATCAGCACAGGAGGTTCCTACGAGCAGTACTTC.

The genes are TRBV5-1 and TRBJ2-5; D remains ambiguous. There are 15 residues in the CDR3. The germline V gene encodes CDR1 SGHRS and CDR2 YFSETQ. V shed 0 bases and J shed 5 bases, with 14 bases lying between them. CDR3 sequence: CASSLVDSTRETQYF. The DNA for the CDR3 is TGCGCCAGCAGCTTGGTCGACTCTACAAGGGAGACCCAGTACTTC. The whole variable domain, filled in from reference TRBV5-1 and TRBJ2-5, reads KAGVTQTPRYLIKTRGQQVTLSCSPISGHRSVSWYQQTPGQGLQFLFEYFSETQRNKGNFPGRFSGRQFSNSRSEMNVSTLELGDSALYLCASSLVDSTRETQYFGPGTRLLVL.

The CDR3 here is CASSYERGAYEQYF. The CDR3 DNA sequence: TGTGCCAGCAGTTACGAGCGGGGGGCCTACGAGCAGTACTTC. The genes are TRBV6-6 and TRBJ2-7; 9 bases align to TRBD2. Trimming removed 2 bases from V and 2 bases from J; junction bases left unmatched: 1. The CDR3 is made up of 14 amino acids. From germline, CDR1 is MNHNY and CDR2 SVGAGI (reference sequence).

The gene calls are TRBV12-3 or TRBV12-4 and TRBJ1-5; D remains ambiguous. V gave up 7 bases and J gave up 4 bases, with 11 bases separating them. This CDR3 is 13 amino acids long. The CDR3 DNA is TGTGCCAGCACTTACAAGGCTAATCAGCCCCAGCATTTT. It is translated as CASTYKANQPQHF.

CDR3 bases: TGTGCCAGCAGCTGGCACGTCCAAGAGACCCAGTACTTC. Translating gives CASSWHVQETQYF. The chain is built from TRBV11-1 and TRBJ2-5, with unresolved D. The CDR3 has 13 residues. Germline-derived CDR1 and CDR2 are SGHAT and FQDESV (reference sequence). Trimming took off 4 bases at V and 1 base at J, with 7 bases between the two ends.

This clonotype was observed a handful of times. The chain links TRBV11-2 to TRBJ1-2; D call uncertain. This CDR3 spans 15 amino acids. Germline V gene lookup returns CDR1 SGHAT and CDR2 FQNNGV. V was cut by 5 bases and J by 2 bases, with 15 bases left in between. The CDR3 protein is CASSLSQVRNYGYTF. CDR3 in DNA: TGTGCCAGCAGCCTCAGCCAGGTCAGGAACTATGGCTACACCTTC.

The chain carries TRBV12-3 or TRBV12-4 and TRBJ2-1; D perhaps matches TRBD2 (6 bases). V shed 8 bases and J shed 9 bases, with 14 bases lying between them. The CDR3 extends over 12 amino acids. In nucleotides, the CDR3 is TGTGCCAGCGGAGGGGAGCTCGGTGAGCAGTTCTTC. It codes for CASGGELGEQFF.

V is TRBV20-1 and J is TRBJ2-3; D is ambiguous. From germline, CDR1 is DFQATT and CDR2 SNEGSKA (reference sequence). The V end was cut by 2 bases, the J end by 0 bases, with 6 bases between. The CDR3 is made up of 13 amino acids. The CDR3 bases are TGCAGTGCTAGACGGCACAGCACAGATACGCAGTATTTT. It encodes CSARRHSTDTQYF.